This T cell receptor beta chain was recorded in a study of T cell responses to AZD1222 COVID-19 vaccine. Trimming took 6 bases from V and 1 from J, leaving 13 bases between them. The CDR3 consists of 15 residues. Per the germline V gene, CDR1 is MNHEY and CDR2 is SMNVEV (reference sequence). Repertoires were generated with immunoSEQ multiplex PCR, while TCRdb's copy carries only in-frame clones and drops some. Counted here are 150,000 to 250,000 clones, roughly nine tenths occurring once; the ten biggest clones make up roughly 3.5%. Notes on this clone: Its target is unknown.

Regarding the study as a whole: Donors skewed white British and female; clonal diversity was possibly underestimated. Researchers report vaccine-associated CD4 TCRs spanning spike, with dominance at 160-218 and 743-854. Among AZD1222 vaccinees, only five to seven were seropositive at baseline.

The sequencing used peripheral blood, collected 28 days after the second AZD1222 dose. This TCR was recovered from an adult who received the AZD1222 COVID-19 vaccine. This chain uses TRBV27 with TRBJ2-1, with D perhaps given as TRBD1 or TRBD2 (5 bases each). In nucleotides, the CDR3 is TGTGCCAGCAGCTCCGGGACCTTGTCCTACAATGAGCAGTTCTTC. It encodes CASSSGTLSYNEQFF.